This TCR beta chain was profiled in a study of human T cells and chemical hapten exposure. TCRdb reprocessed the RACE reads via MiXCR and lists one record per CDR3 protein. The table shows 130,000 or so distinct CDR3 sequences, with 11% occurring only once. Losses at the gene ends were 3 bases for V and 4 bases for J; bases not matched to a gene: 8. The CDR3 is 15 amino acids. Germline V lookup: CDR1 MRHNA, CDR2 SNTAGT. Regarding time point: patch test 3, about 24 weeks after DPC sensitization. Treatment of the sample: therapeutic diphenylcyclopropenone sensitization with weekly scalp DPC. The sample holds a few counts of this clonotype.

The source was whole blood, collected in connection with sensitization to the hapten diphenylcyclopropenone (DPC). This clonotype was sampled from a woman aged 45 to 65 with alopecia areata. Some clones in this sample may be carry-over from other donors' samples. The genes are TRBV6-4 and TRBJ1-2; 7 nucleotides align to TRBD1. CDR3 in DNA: TGTGCCAGCAGTGAGCGGACAGGAGATCTCTATGGCTACACCTTC. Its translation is CASSERTGDLYGYTF.